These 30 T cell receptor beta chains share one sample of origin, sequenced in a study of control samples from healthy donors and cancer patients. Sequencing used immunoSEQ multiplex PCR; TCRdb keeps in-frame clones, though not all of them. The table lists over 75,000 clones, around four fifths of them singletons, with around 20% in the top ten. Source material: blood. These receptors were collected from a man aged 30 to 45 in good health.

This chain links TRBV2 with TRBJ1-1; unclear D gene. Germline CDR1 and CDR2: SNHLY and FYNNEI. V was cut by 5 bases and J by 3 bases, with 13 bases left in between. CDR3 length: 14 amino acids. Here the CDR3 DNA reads TGTGCCAGCAGTCCCGAGGCGGGGTACACTGAAGCTTTCTTT. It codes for CASSPEAGYTEAFF.

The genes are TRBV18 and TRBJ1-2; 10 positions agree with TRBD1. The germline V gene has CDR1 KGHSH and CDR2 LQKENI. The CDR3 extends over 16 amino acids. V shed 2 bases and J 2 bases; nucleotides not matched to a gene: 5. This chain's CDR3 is CASSPFKGQGNYGYTF. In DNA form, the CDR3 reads TGTGCCAGCTCACCATTTAAGGGACAGGGGAACTATGGCTACACCTTC.

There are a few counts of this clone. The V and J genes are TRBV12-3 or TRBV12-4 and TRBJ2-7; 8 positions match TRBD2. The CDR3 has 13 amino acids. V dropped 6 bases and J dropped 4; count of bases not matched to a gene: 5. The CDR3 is CASSRGGRYEQYF. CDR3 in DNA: TGTGCCAGCAGCCGCGGGGGGAGGTACGAGCAGTACTTC.

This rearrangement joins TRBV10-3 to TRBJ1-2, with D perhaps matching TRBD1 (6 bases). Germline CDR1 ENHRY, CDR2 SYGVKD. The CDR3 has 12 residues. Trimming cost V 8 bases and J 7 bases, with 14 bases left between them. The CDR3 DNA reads TGTGCCATCGGACTGGGGGGCGGTGGCTACACCTTC. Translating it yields CAIGLGGGGYTF.

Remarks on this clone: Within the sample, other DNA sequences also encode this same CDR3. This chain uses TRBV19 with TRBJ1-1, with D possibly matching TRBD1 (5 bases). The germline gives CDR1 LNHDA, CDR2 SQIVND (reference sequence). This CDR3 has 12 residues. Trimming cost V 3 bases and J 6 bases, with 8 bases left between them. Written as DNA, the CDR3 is TGTGCCAGTAGTATGGGGGGAGCTGAAGCTTTCTTT. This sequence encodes CASSMGGAEAFF.

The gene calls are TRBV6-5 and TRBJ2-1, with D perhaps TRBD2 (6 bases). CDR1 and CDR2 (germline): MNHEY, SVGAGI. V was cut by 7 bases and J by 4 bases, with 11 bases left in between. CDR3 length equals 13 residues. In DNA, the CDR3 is TGTGCCAGCACCGGGACTCCTTACAATGAGCAGTTCTTC. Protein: CASTGTPYNEQFF.

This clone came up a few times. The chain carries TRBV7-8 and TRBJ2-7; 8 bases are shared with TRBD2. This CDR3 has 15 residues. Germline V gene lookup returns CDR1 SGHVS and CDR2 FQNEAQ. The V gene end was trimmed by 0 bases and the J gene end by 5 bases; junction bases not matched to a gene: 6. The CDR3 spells CASSLAPGGAHEQYF. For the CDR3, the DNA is TGTGCCAGCAGCTTAGCCCCCGGGGGGGCCCACGAGCAGTACTTC.

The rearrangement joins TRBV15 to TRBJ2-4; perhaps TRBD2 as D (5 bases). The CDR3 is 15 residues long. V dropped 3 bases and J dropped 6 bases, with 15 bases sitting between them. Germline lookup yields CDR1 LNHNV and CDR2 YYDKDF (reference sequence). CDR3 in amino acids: CATSRWRGAGNIQYF. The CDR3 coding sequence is TGTGCCACCAGCAGGTGGCGAGGCGCGGGAAACATTCAGTACTTC.

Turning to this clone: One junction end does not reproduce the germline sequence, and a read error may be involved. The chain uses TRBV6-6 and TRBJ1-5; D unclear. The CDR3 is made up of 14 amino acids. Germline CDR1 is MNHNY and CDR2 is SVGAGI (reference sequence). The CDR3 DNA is TGTGCCAGCAGTTACACCTTCGGCAATCAGCTCCAGCATTTT. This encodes CASSYTFGNQLQHF.

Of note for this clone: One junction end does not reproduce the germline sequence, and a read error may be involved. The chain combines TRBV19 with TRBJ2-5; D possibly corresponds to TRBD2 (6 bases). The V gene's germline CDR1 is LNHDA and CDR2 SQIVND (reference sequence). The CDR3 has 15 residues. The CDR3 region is CASGISGEAPGGQYF. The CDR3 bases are TGTGCCAGTGGTATAAGTGGGGAGGCGCCTGGCGGGCAGTACTTC.

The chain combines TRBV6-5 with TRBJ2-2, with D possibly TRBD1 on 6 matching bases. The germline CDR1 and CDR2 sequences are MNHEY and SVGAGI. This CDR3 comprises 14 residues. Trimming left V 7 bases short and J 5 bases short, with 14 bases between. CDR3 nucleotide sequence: TGTGCCAGCATTGGGCAAAGGGGGACCGGGGAGCTGTTTTTT. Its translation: CASIGQRGTGELFF.

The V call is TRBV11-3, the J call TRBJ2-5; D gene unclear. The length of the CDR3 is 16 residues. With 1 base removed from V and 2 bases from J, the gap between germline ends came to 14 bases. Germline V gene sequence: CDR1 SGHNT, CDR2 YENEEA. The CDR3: CASSLGSRPDQETQYF. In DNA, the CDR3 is TGTGCCAGCAGCTTAGGATCCCGACCAGATCAAGAGACCCAGTACTTC.

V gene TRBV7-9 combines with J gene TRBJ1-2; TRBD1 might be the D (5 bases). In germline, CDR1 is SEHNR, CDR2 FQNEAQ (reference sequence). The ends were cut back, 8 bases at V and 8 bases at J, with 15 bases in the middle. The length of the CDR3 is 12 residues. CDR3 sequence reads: CASSFLGEGYTF. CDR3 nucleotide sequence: TGTGCCAGCTCTTTTCTGGGGGAGGGCTACACCTTC.

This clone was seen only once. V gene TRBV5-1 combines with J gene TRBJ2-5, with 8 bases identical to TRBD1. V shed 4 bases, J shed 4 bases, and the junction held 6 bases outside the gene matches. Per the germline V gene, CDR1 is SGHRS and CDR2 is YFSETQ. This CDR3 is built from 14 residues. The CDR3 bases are TGCGCCAGCAGCCCTACAGGGGGATCAGAGACCCAGTACTTC. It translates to CASSPTGGSETQYF.

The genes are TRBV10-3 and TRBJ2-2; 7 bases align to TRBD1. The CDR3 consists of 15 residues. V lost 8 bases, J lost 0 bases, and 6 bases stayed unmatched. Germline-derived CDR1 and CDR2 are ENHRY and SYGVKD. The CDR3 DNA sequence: TGTGCCATCGGCAGACAGGGCCCGAACACCGGGGAGCTGTTTTTT. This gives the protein CAIGRQGPNTGELFF.

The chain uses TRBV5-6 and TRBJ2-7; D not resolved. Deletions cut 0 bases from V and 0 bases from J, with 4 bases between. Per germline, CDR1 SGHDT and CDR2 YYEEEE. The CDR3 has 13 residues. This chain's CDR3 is CASSLGFSYEQYF. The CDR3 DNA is TGTGCCAGCAGCTTGGGGTTCTCCTACGAGCAGTACTTC.

The CDR3 DNA is TGTGCCAGCAAGACCGGGAAGAACTATGGCTACACCTTC. Amino acid sequence: CASKTGKNYGYTF. The V gene is TRBV12-3 or TRBV12-4, the J gene TRBJ1-2; D is undetermined. The CDR3 spans 13 residues. V lost 7 bases, J lost 2 bases, and 11 bases lay in between.

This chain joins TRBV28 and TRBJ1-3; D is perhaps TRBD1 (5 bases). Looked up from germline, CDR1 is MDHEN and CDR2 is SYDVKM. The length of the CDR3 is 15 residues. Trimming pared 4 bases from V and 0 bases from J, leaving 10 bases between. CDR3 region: CASSSTGFSGNTIYF. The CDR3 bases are TGTGCCAGCAGTTCTACAGGTTTCTCTGGAAACACCATATATTTT. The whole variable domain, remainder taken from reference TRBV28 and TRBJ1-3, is DVKVTQSSRYLVKRTGEKVFLECVQDMDHENMFWYRQDPGLGLRLIYFSYDVKMKEKGDIPEGYSVSREKKERFSLILESASTNQTSMYLCASSSTGFSGNTIYFGEGSWLTVV.

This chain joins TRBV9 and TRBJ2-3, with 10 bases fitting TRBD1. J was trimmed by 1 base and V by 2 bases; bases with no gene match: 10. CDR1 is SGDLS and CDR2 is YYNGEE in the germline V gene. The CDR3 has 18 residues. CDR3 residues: CASSVDETGTGGTDTQYF. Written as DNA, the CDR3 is TGTGCCAGCAGCGTGGATGAGACCGGGACAGGGGGCACAGATACGCAGTATTTT.

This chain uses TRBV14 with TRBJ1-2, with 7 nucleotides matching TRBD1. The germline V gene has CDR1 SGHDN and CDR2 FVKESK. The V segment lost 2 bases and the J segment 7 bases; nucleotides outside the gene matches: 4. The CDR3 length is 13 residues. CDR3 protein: CASSQNRGSGYTF. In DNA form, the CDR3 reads TGTGCCAGCAGCCAAAACAGGGGCAGTGGCTACACCTTC.

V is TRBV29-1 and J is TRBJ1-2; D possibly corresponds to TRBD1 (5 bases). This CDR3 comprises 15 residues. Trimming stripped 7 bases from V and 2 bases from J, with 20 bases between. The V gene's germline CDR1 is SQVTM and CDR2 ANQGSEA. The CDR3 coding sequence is TGCAGCGCCCTGACAGCCGATGAAAGAAACTATGGCTACACCTTC. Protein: CSALTADERNYGYTF.

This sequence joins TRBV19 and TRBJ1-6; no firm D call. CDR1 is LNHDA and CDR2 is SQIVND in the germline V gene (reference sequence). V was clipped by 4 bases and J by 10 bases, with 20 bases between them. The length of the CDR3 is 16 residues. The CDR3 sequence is CASSTERGIPRSPLHF. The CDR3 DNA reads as TGTGCCAGTAGTACCGAACGCGGGATCCCTAGGTCACCCCTCCACTTT.

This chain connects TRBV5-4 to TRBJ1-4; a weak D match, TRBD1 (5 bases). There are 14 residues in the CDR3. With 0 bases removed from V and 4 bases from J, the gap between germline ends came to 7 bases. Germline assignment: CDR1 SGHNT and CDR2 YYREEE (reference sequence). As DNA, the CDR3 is TGTGCCAGCAGCTTGGAGGGGATTAATGAAAAACTGTTTTTT. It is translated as CASSLEGINEKLFF.

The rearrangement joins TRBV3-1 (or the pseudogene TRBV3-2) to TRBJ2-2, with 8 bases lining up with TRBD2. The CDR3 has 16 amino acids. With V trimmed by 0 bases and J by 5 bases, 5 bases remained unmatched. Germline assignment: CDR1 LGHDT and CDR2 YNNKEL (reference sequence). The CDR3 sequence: CASSQDPGGATGELFF. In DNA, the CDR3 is TGTGCCAGCAGCCAAGACCCGGGGGGGGCTACCGGGGAGCTGTTTTTT.

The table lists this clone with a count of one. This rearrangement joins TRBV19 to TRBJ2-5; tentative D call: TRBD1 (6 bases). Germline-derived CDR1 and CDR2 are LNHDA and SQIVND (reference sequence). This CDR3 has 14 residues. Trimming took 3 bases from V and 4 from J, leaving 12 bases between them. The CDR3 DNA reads TGTGCCAGTAGTATCCGTACAGGGAGAGAGACCCAGTACTTC. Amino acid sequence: CASSIRTGRETQYF.

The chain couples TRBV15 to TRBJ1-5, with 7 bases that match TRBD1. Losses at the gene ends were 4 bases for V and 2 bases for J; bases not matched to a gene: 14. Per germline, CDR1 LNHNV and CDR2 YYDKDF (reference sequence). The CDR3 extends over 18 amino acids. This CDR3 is CATSKKQGIDRRNQPQHF. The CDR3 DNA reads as TGTGCCACCAGCAAGAAACAGGGGATTGACAGACGCAATCAGCCCCAGCATTTT. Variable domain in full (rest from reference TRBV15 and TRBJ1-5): DAMVIQNPRYQVTQFGKPVTLSCSQTLNHNVMYWYQQKSSQAPKLLFHYYDKDFNNEADTPDNFQSRRPNTSFCFLDIRSPGLGDTAMYLCATSKKQGIDRRNQPQHFGDGTRLSIL.

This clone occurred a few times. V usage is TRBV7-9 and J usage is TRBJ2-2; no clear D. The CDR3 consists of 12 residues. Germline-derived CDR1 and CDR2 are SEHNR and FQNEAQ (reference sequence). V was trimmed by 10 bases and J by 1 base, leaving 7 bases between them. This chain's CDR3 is CATGLNTGELFF. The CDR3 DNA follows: TGTGCCACTGGCCTGAACACCGGGGAGCTGTTTTTT.

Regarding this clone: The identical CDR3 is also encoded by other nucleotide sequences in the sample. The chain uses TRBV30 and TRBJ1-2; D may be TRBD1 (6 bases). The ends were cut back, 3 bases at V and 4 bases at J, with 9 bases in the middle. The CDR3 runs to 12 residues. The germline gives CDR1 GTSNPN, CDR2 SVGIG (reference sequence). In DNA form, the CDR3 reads TGTGCCTGGAGCGGGGGCGGCTATGGCTACACCTTC. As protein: CAWSGGGYGYTF.

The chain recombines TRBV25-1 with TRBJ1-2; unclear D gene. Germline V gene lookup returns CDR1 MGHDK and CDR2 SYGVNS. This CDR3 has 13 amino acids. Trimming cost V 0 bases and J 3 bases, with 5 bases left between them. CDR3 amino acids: CASSEYADYGYTF. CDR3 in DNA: TGTGCCAGCAGTGAATATGCAGACTATGGCTACACCTTC.

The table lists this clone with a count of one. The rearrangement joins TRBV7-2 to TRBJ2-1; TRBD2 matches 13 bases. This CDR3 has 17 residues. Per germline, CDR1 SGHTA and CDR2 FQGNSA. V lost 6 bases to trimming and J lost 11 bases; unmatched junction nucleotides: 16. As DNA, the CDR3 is TGTGCCAGCAGTCGCCGACTAGCGGGGGGCTTCTTCTGGAAGCAGTTCTTC. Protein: CASSRRLAGGFFWKQFF. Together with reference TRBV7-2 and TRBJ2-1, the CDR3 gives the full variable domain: GAGVSQSPSNKVTEKGKDVELRCDPISGHTALYWYRQSLGQGLEFLIYFQGNSAPDKSGLPSDRFSAERTGGSVSTLTIQRTQQEDSAVYLCASSRRLAGGFFWKQFFGPGTRLTVL.